These 24 T cell receptor beta chains were sequenced from one sample in a study of molecular identifiers for immune sequencing clone quantification. TCRdb reprocessed the PCR reads with MiXCR, giving one entry per CDR3 protein. The sample contains nearly 650,000 distinct CDR3 sequences, about 25% of which appear only once. Material: naive CD8+ T cells from blood, with Jurkat cell RNA spiked in. Subset specified: FACS-sorted CD8+CD4-CCR7+CD45RA+ naive T cells. The receptors originated from a human donor in good health. Some libraries in this study had Jurkat cell RNA spiked in.

Notes on this clonotype: No conserved phenylalanine or tryptophan is present at the end of the CDR3, so a read error is the likely explanation. The CDR3 sequence: CASSISWDEQFS. The CDR3 DNA reads as TGTGCCAGTAGTATAAGCTGGGATGAGCAGTTCTCC. The chain links TRBV19 to TRBJ2-1; no firm D call. CDR3 length: 12 residues. Trimming left V 2 bases short and J 8 bases short, with 7 bases between. Germline CDR1 is LNHDA and CDR2 is SQIVND (reference sequence).

This rearrangement joins TRBV4-3 to TRBJ2-3; D is unclear. Deletions cut 0 bases from V and 4 bases from J, with 8 bases between. The germline CDR1 and CDR2 sequences are LGHNA and YSLEER. The CDR3 extends over 14 amino acids. The CDR3 nucleotides are TGCGCCAGCAGCCAAGAAGGCCGCGCAGATACGCAGTATTTT. It encodes CASSQEGRADTQYF.

This clonotype was observed at least ten times. This rearrangement joins TRBV2 to TRBJ2-3, with D perhaps TRBD1 or TRBD2 (5 bases each). The CDR3 is 16 residues long. V lost 6 bases and J lost 8, with 24 bases in between. The germline V gene encodes CDR1 SNHLY and CDR2 FYNNEI. Here the CDR3 reads CASSISRDREWSTQYF. CDR3 coding DNA: TGTGCCAGCAGCATAAGCCGGGACCGTGAGTGGAGTACGCAGTATTTT.

Comments on this clonotype: Possible read error: a much larger clone is one base away. This sequence joins TRBV6-5 and TRBJ1-5; D is ambiguous. With 6 bases removed from V and 1 base from J, the gap between germline ends came to 13 bases. Germline assignment: CDR1 MNHEY and CDR2 SVGAGI. This CDR3 is built from 15 residues. In nucleotides, the CDR3 is TGTGCCAGCAGCCGAGGGCCGGGGAGCAATCAGCCCCAGCATTTT. Its protein is CASSRGPGSNQPQHF.

This clonotype has just one count. One junction end disagrees with the germline gene, perhaps due to a read error. The rearrangement joins TRBV12-3 or TRBV12-4 to TRBJ2-3, with 8 bases fitting TRBD2. This CDR3 region has 14 residues. The CDR3 loop is CASSFPGGGDPQSF. The CDR3 DNA sequence: TGTGCCAGCAGTTTCCCCGGGGGGGGAGACCCGCAGTCTTTT.

In this sample, this clonotype turned up many times. The chain combines TRBV7-6 with TRBJ2-3; D unresolved. V was trimmed by 4 bases and J by 2 bases, leaving 7 bases between them. The CDR3 runs 13 residues. CDR1 is SGHVS, CDR2 FNYEAQ, per germline. The CDR3: CASSSFHTDTQYF. The DNA of the CDR3 is TGTGCCAGCAGCTCATTCCACACAGATACGCAGTATTTT.

A few counts support this clonotype. The genes are TRBV7-2 and TRBJ1-2; D gene unclear. V lost 5 bases and J lost 4, with 14 bases in between. The CDR3 consists of 14 residues. Germline V gene lookup returns CDR1 SGHTA and CDR2 FQGNSA. CDR3 amino acids: CASSPSTGFYGYTF. DNA of the CDR3: TGTGCCAGCAGCCCCTCGACGGGGTTCTATGGCTACACCTTC.

Of note for this clonotype: Being one base from a much bigger clone, this may be a read error. The J gene is TRBJ1-4, the V gene TRBV4-1; TRBD1 agrees at 7 bases. Germline CDR1 and CDR2: MGHRA and YSYEKL. The CDR3 consists of 15 residues. As DNA, the CDR3 is TGCGCCAGCAGCCAACGGTCCGGGACAGCAGAAAAACTGGTTTTT. Residues: CASSQRSGTAEKLVF.

This clonotype showed up many times. This chain's CDR3 is CASKGLAGANEQFF. CDR3 coding DNA: TGCGCCAGCAAGGGACTAGCGGGAGCCAATGAGCAGTTCTTC. The genes are TRBV23-1 and TRBJ2-1; 14 bases are a match to TRBD2. TRBV23-1 is given ORF status, its function remaining uncertain. The CDR3 consists of 14 residues. V shed 7 bases and J 6 bases; nucleotides not matched to a gene: 2.

The chain has TRBV12-3 or TRBV12-4 and TRBJ1-2, with a possible D match to TRBD1 (5 bases). The CDR3 runs to 13 residues. V lost 2 bases, J lost 3 bases, and 7 bases lay in between. The CDR3 protein is CASSLTRDYGYTF. CDR3 coding DNA: TGTGCCAGCAGTTTAACCAGGGACTATGGCTACACCTTC.

The chain employs TRBV19 and TRBJ2-2, with 13 positions matching TRBD2. Per the germline V gene, CDR1 is LNHDA and CDR2 is SQIVND (reference sequence). There are 17 residues in the CDR3. J gave up 6 bases and V 6 bases, and 10 bases lay outside the gene matches. CDR3: CASRQTSGRAPSGELFF. CDR3 nucleotides: TGTGCCAGTAGACAAACTAGCGGGAGGGCCCCATCCGGGGAGCTGTTTTTT.

This clonotype was observed a few times. The junction departs from the called germline gene at one end, perhaps through a read error. The chain uses TRBV7-2 and TRBJ2-7; no reliable D call. Germline CDR1 SGHTA, CDR2 FQGNSA. The CDR3 extends over 15 amino acids. CDR3 protein: CANSLAALATYEQYF. The CDR3 DNA reads TGTGCCAACAGCTTAGCAGCCTTGGCGACCTACGAGCAGTACTTC.

There are many counts of this clonotype. This chain links TRBV5-1 with TRBJ1-1; a weak D match, TRBD1 (5 bases). The germline V and J ends were trimmed by 1 base and 3 bases, with 13 bases remaining between them. Germline CDR1 SGHRS, CDR2 YFSETQ. The CDR3 consists of 15 residues. The CDR3 is CASSLSNPGYTEAFF. The CDR3, as DNA: TGCGCCAGCAGCTTGAGCAACCCAGGGTACACTGAAGCTTTCTTT.

This clonotype has ten or more counts. The rearrangement links TRBV20-1 to TRBJ2-2; D unclear. With 0 bases removed from V and 0 bases from J, the gap between germline ends came to 11 bases. Germline lookup yields CDR1 DFQATT and CDR2 SNEGSKA (reference sequence). This CDR3 region has 16 residues. The CDR3 bases are TGCAGTGCTAGAGATTATAAGCTGGCGAACACCGGGGAGCTGTTTTTT. It is translated as CSARDYKLANTGELFF.

This clonotype was seen only a few times. The gene calls are TRBV9 and TRBJ2-2, with 7 positions matching TRBD2. Germline lookup yields CDR1 SGDLS and CDR2 YYNGEE. This CDR3 region has 16 residues. The ends lost 3 bases at V and 3 bases at J; junction bases unmatched: 8. This CDR3 is CASSGRLADYTGELFF. CDR3 bases: TGTGCCAGCAGCGGAAGGCTAGCGGATTACACCGGGGAGCTGTTTTTT.

This clonotype was picked up a small number of times. The gene calls are TRBV29-1 and TRBJ2-2; no clear D. Germline V CDR1 and CDR2: SQVTM, ANQGSEA. V was shortened by 5 bases and J by 4 bases, with 8 bases between the two germline ends. The CDR3 is 12 residues long. The CDR3 region has the DNA TGCAGCGTTAGACCGGCCACCGGGGAGCTGTTTTTT. This translates into CSVRPATGELFF.

This chain connects TRBV6-6 to TRBJ2-7; 9 nucleotides line up with TRBD2. The J segment lost 1 base and the V segment lost 0 bases, leaving 19 bases of the junction unmatched. Germline loops: CDR1 MNHNY, CDR2 SVGAGI (reference sequence). The CDR3 spans 21 residues. The CDR3 loop reads CASSYSSGLASGLASSYEQYF. CDR3 DNA: TGTGCCAGCAGTTACTCGAGTGGCCTAGCTTCGGGACTAGCATCGTCCTACGAGCAGTACTTC.

The genes are TRBV25-1 and TRBJ2-6; D is tentatively TRBD1 or TRBD2 (5 bases each). V lost 3 bases, J lost 0 bases, and 12 bases lay in between. Germline lookup yields CDR1 MGHDK and CDR2 SYGVNS. CDR3 length equals 17 residues. CDR3: CASSDWGFGSGANVLTF. Here the CDR3 DNA reads TGTGCCAGCAGTGATTGGGGGTTTGGCTCTGGGGCCAACGTCCTGACTTTC.

In this sample, this clonotype turned up a few times. The chain has TRBV6-5 and TRBJ2-7; D is unresolved. Per the germline V gene, CDR1 is MNHEY and CDR2 is SVGAGI. CDR3 length: 13 residues. Trimming took off 4 bases at V and 3 bases at J, with 10 bases between the two ends. CDR3 coding DNA: TGTGCCAGCAGTTCGGTCGCTGGCTACGAGCAGTACTTC. It specifies CASSSVAGYEQYF.

This clonotype came up many times. The gene calls are TRBV14 and TRBJ2-3, with no clear D. The CDR3 spans 13 residues. Trimming removed 4 bases from V and 5 bases from J, with 10 bases in between. Germline-derived CDR1 and CDR2 are SGHDN and FVKESK. CDR3 loop: CASSPYHGDTQYF. In DNA, the CDR3 is TGTGCCAGCAGCCCATACCATGGAGATACGCAGTATTTT.

The sample holds many counts of this clonotype. The V and J genes are TRBV27 and TRBJ1-2; D unclear. Deletions cut 5 bases from V and 0 bases from J, with 10 bases between. This CDR3 region has 14 residues. Germline CDR1 is MNHEY and CDR2 is SMNVEV (reference sequence). CDR3 region: CASSPTSTNYGYTF. As DNA, the CDR3 is TGTGCCAGCAGTCCGACAAGTACTAACTATGGCTACACCTTC.

The chain carries TRBV30 and TRBJ1-1, with 9 bases matching TRBD1. The V and J ends lost 2 bases and 7 bases, in that order; junction bases with no gene match: 8. The CDR3 length is 14 residues. CDR1 GTSNPN and CDR2 SVGIG come from the germline V gene (reference sequence). Here the CDR3 reads CAWSIPGQGIEAFF. As DNA, the CDR3 is TGTGCCTGGAGTATACCGGGACAGGGAATTGAAGCTTTCTTT.

This clonotype was found a few times. Being one base from a much bigger clone, this may be a read error. The chain combines TRBV3-1 with TRBJ2-3; TRBD1 matches 7 bases. The CDR3 spans 16 residues. The germline gives CDR1 LGHDT, CDR2 YNNKEL (reference sequence). V trimming: 4 bases; J trimming: 4 bases; junction bases outside the gene matches: 11. CDR3 residues: CASSLLWDSSADTQYF. The CDR3 DNA sequence: TGTGCCAGCAGCCTACTCTGGGACAGCTCCGCAGATACGCAGTATTTT.

This clonotype was counted a few times. This could be a read error, since a much larger clone is one nucleotide away. The rearrangement joins TRBV28 to TRBJ2-3; no clear D gene. Trimming removed 3 bases at V and 2 bases at J, with 12 bases between. In germline, CDR1 is MDHEN, CDR2 SYDVKM. The CDR3 contains 15 residues. Here the CDR3 reads CASSFGPYNTDTQYF. CDR3 DNA: TGTGCCAGCAGTTTTGGTCCTTATAACACAGATACGCAGTATTTT.